A single sample gave rise to the 10 T cell receptor beta chains below, sequenced in a study of identical twins. TCRdb passed the 5' RACE reads through MiXCR, listing each CDR3 protein once. The repertoire holds hundreds of thousands of distinct CDR3 sequences, with about 12% as singletons. This sample also appeared in a second study, on yellow fever vaccine responses in identical twins.

The specimen sequenced was CD8+ T cells sorted from blood. Every receptor here comes from a woman between 18 and 29 years old in good health.

V is TRBV6-2 or TRBV6-3 and J is TRBJ2-1, with 12 bases lining up with TRBD2. Germline V CDR1 and CDR2: MNHEY, SVGEGT. The CDR3 is 19 residues long. J gave up 7 bases and V 0 bases, and 13 bases lay outside the gene matches. CDR3 DNA: TGTGCCAGCAGTTACTCGAACAGGGGAACTAGCGGGAGGTCAAATGAGCAGTTCTTC. This sequence encodes CASSYSNRGTSGRSNEQFF.

This chain uses TRBV5-1 with TRBJ2-2, with 7 nucleotides matching TRBD1. V lost 3 bases, J lost 1 base, and 9 bases stayed unmatched. CDR1 and CDR2 from the germline V gene are SGHRS and YFSETQ. The CDR3 has 17 amino acids. This CDR3 reads CASSSDREYWNTGELFF. CDR3 nucleotide sequence: TGCGCCAGCAGCTCAGACAGGGAGTACTGGAACACCGGGGAGCTGTTTTTT. The full variable domain, with the rest looked up from reference TRBV5-1 and TRBJ2-2, is KAGVTQTPRYLIKTRGQQVTLSCSPISGHRSVSWYQQTPGQGLQFLFEYFSETQRNKGNFPGRFSGRQFSNSRSEMNVSTLELGDSALYLCASSSDREYWNTGELFFGEGSRLTVL.

The sample holds a few counts of this clonotype. The chain is built from TRBV7-9 and TRBJ2-5; 9 positions match TRBD2. This CDR3 region has 16 residues. Germline V lookup: CDR1 SEHNR, CDR2 FQNEAQ (reference sequence). V trimming: 5 bases; J trimming: 4 bases; junction bases outside the gene matches: 11. The CDR3 protein is CASSPVAGEGPETQYF. DNA for the CDR3: TGTGCCAGCAGCCCCGTAGCGGGAGAAGGACCAGAGACCCAGTACTTC.

This clonotype was observed at least ten times. The chain carries TRBV7-8 and TRBJ2-5, with D perhaps TRBD1 (6 bases). The germline V and J ends were trimmed by 1 base and 5 bases, with 14 bases remaining between them. The CDR3 runs to 15 residues. Germline-derived CDR1 and CDR2 are SGHVS and FQNEAQ. The CDR3 DNA is TGTGCCAGCAGCTTAGAACAGGGACACTGGGAGACCCAGTACTTC. Amino acid sequence: CASSLEQGHWETQYF.

The rearrangement joins TRBV3-1 to TRBJ2-1; perhaps D is TRBD1 or TRBD2 (5 bases each). CDR1 and CDR2 (germline): LGHDT, YNNKEL (reference sequence). The CDR3 consists of 14 residues. V shed 1 base and J shed 9 bases, with 13 bases lying between them. The CDR3 protein is CASSQVMGVGEQFF. CDR3 DNA sequence: TGTGCCAGCAGCCAAGTTATGGGGGTCGGTGAGCAGTTCTTC.

This clonotype was counted only a few times. The gene calls are TRBV7-6 and TRBJ1-1, with 7 positions matching TRBD1. Trimming removed 5 bases from V and 0 bases from J; junction bases left unmatched: 21. The CDR3 loop spans 20 amino acids. Germline CDR1 and CDR2: SGHVS and FNYEAQ. The CDR3 sequence is CASSPQETGELFFLNTEAFF. CDR3 DNA sequence: TGTGCCAGCAGCCCACAGGAAACAGGGGAATTGTTTTTTTTGAACACTGAAGCTTTCTTT.

CDR3 sequence reads: CASSLAGGSSTDTQYF. CDR3 coding DNA: TGTGCCAGCAGCTTGGCGGGAGGTTCCAGCACAGATACGCAGTATTTT. The chain uses TRBV5-8 and TRBJ2-3, with 7 bases lining up with TRBD2. Germline CDR1 SGHTS, CDR2 YDEGEE. Germline trimming cut 0 bases from V and 0 bases from J; bases unmatched to any gene: 4. This CDR3 has 16 amino acids.

The chain recombines TRBV19 with TRBJ1-5, with D perhaps TRBD1 (6 bases). Germline V CDR1 and CDR2: LNHDA, SQIVND (reference sequence). The CDR3 contains 16 residues. Between the trimmed V and J ends, which lost 2 bases and 0 bases, there was a span of 11 bases. CDR3 sequence reads: CASSINSGASNQPQHF. The CDR3 DNA reads as TGTGCCAGTAGTATAAACTCAGGGGCTAGCAATCAGCCCCAGCATTTT. The full variable domain, in which reference TRBV19 and TRBJ1-5 provide the parts outside the CDR3, is DGGITQSPKYLFRKEGQNVTLSCEQNLNHDAMYWYRQDPGQGLRLIYYSQIVNDFQKGDIAEGYSVSREKKESFPLTVTSAQKNPTAFYLCASSINSGASNQPQHFGDGTRLSIL.

This sequence joins TRBV7-9 and TRBJ2-7; D remains unclear. Per germline, CDR1 SEHNR and CDR2 FQNEAQ (reference sequence). The CDR3 consists of 15 residues. Trimming took 3 bases from V and 5 from J, leaving 17 bases between them. The CDR3 region has the DNA TGTGCCAGCAGCTTGTCGGAACATAGCCGCCACGAGCAGTACTTC. It codes for CASSLSEHSRHEQYF.

At least ten counts were recorded for this clonotype. This chain links TRBV28 with TRBJ2-5; 7 bases are a match to TRBD1. The CDR3 consists of 14 residues. Per the germline V gene, CDR1 is MDHEN and CDR2 is SYDVKM. Losses at the gene ends were 2 bases for V and 3 bases for J; bases not matched to a gene: 3. Here the CDR3 reads CASSLRQGKETQYF. DNA for the CDR3: TGTGCCAGCAGTTTAAGACAGGGTAAAGAGACCCAGTACTTC.